Listed here is a single T cell receptor (beta chain). Antigen specificity is unknown. V was shortened by 4 bases and J by 8 bases, with 14 bases between the two germline ends. This CDR3 region has 14 residues. Germline assignment: CDR1 MNHEY and CDR2 SMNVEV (reference sequence). Using RNA template, CDR3s of TCR alpha and beta were amplified with iRepertoire arm-PCR. Input was roughly 85-400 ng of tissue mRNA or PBMC total RNA. A single record per CDR3 protein comes from TCRdb applying MiXCR to the multiplex PCR reads. The sample carries around 130,000 distinct CDR3 sequences, around 25% recorded once. This sample was included in a study of glioma-infiltrating T cells. Overall study findings and caveats: Tissue-blood divergence was below expectation in non-neoplastic patients, above in gliomas.

The sample was glioma tissue, nonneoplastic brain tissue, or PBMCs (not recorded which). The source of this sequence is a human donor with low-grade glioma or glioblastoma, undergoing nonglioma brain surgery, or in good health (not recorded which). The chain employs TRBV27 and TRBJ1-4, with D possibly being TRBD1 (5 bases). The CDR3 bases are TGTGCCAGCAGTTCCATGGGACCTTACGAAAAACTGTTTTTT. Its protein product is CASSSMGPYEKLFF.